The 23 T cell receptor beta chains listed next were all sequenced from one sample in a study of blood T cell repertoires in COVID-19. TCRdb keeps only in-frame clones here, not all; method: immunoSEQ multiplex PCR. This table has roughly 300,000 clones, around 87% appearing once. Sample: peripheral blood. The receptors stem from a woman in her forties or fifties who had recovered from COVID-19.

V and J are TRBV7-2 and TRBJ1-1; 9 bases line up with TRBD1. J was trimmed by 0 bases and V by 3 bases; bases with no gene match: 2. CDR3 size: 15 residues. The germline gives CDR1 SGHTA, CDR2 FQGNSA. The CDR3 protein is CASSLTGGLNTEAFF. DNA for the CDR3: TGTGCCAGCAGCTTGACAGGGGGGTTGAACACTGAAGCTTTCTTT.

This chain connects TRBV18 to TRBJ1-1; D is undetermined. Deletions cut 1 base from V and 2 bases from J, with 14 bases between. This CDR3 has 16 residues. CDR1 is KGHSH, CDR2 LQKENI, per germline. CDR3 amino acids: CASSPRASEKNTEAFF. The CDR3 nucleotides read TGTGCCAGCTCACCACGGGCGTCAGAAAAAAACACTGAAGCTTTCTTT. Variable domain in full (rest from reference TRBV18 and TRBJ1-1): NAGVMQNPRHLVRRRGQEARLRCSPMKGHSHVYWYRQLPEEGLKFMVYLQKENIIDESGMPKERFSAEFPKEGPSILRIQQVVRGDSAAYFCASSPRASEKNTEAFFGQGTRLTVV.

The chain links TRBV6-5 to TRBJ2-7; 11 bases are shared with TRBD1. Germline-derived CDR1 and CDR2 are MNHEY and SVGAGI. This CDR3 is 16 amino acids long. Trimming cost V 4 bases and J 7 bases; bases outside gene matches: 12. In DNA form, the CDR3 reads TGTGCCAGCAGTTCATCGGGCGGACAGGGGGCGCTTGAGCAGTACTTC. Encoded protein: CASSSSGGQGALEQYF.

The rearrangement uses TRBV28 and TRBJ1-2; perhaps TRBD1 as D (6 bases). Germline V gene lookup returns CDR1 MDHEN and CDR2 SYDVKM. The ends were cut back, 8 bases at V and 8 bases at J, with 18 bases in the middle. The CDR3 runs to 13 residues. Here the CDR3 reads CASGGSDGQGYTF. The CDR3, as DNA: TGTGCCAGCGGCGGGTCGGACGGACAGGGCTACACCTTC.

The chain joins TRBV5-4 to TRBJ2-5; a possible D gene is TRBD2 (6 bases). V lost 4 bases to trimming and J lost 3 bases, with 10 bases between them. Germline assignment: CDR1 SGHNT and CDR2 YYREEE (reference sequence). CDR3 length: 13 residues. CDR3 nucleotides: TGTGCCAGCAGCATCCAGCGGGAAGAGACCCAGTACTTC. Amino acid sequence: CASSIQREETQYF.

The CDR3 spells CASSPDWGQGNEKLFF. The CDR3 DNA sequence: TGTGCCAGCAGTCCGGACTGGGGACAGGGGAATGAAAAACTGTTTTTT. The genes are TRBV28 and TRBJ1-4, with 10 bases lining up with TRBD1. From germline, CDR1 is MDHEN and CDR2 SYDVKM. V shed 5 bases, J shed 5 bases, and the junction held 8 bases outside the gene matches. There are 16 residues in the CDR3. Looking up the rest from reference TRBV28 and TRBJ1-4 gives the full variable domain: DVKVTQSSRYLVKRTGEKVFLECVQDMDHENMFWYRQDPGLGLRLIYFSYDVKMKEKGDIPEGYSVSREKKERFSLILESASTNQTSMYLCASSPDWGQGNEKLFFGSGTQLSVL.

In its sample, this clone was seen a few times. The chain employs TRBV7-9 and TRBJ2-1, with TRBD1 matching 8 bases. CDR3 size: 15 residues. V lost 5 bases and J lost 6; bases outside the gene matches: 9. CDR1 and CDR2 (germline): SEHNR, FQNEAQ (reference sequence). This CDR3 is CASSRLGQGSNEQFF. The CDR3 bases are TGTGCCAGCAGCCGCCTCGGACAGGGAAGCAATGAGCAGTTCTTC.

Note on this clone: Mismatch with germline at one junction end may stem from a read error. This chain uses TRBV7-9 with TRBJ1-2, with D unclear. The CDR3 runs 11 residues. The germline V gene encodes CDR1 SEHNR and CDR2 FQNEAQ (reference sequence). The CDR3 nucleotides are TGTGCCAGCAGCTCGGGATCCTCAGCTAACTTC. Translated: CASSSGSSANF.

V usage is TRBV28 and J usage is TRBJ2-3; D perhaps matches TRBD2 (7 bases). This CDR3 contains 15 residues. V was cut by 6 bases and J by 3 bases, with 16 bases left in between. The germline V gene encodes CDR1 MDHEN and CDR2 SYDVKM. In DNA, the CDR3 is TGTGCCAGCAGCTCGCTAAAGGGGGGGACAGATACGCAGTATTTT. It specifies CASSSLKGGTDTQYF.

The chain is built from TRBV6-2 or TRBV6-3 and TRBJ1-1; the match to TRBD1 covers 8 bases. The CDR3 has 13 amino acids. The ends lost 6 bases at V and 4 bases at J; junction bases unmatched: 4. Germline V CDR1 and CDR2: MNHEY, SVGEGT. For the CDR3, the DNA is TGTGCCAGCAGCTCGACAGGGGTCACTGAAGCTTTCTTT. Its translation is CASSSTGVTEAFF.

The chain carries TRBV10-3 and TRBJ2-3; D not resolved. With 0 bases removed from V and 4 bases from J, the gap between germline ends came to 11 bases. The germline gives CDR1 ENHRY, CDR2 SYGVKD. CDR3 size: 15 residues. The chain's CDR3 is CAISESYVGPDTQYF. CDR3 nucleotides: TGTGCCATCAGTGAGTCCTACGTCGGTCCAGATACGCAGTATTTT.

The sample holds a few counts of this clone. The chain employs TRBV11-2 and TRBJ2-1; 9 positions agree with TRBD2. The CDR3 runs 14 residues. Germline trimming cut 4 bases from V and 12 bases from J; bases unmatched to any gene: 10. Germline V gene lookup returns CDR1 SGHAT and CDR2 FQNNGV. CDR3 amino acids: CASSSLAGVMWQFF. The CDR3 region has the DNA TGTGCCAGCAGCTCTTTAGCGGGGGTAATGTGGCAGTTCTTC.

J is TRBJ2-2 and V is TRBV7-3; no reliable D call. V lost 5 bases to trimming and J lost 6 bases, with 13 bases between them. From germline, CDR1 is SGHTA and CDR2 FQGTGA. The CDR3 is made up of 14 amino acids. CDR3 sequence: CASSQIGPSGELFF. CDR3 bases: TGTGCCAGCAGCCAGATTGGGCCATCCGGGGAGCTGTTTTTT.

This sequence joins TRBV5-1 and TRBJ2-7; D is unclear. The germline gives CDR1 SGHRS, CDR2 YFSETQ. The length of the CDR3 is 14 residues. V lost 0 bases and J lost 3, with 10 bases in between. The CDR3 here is CASSLGQPGYEQYF. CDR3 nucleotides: TGCGCCAGCAGCTTGGGGCAGCCAGGCTACGAGCAGTACTTC.

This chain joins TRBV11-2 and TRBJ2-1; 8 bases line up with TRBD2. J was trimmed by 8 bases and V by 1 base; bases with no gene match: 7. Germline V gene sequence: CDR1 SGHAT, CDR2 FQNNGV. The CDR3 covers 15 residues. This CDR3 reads CASSLVAGGGHEQFF. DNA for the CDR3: TGTGCCAGCAGCTTAGTGGCGGGGGGCGGACATGAGCAGTTCTTC.

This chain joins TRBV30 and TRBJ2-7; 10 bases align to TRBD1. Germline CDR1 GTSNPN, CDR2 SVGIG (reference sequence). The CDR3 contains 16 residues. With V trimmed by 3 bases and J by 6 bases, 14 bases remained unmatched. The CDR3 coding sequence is TGTGCCTGGAGCGTAGGGGGGACAGGGGAAATTGCCGAGCAGTACTTC. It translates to CAWSVGGTGEIAEQYF.

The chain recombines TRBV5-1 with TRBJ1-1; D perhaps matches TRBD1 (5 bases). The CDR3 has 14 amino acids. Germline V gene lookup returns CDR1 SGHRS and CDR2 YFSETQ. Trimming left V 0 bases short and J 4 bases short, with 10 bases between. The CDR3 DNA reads TGCGCCAGCAGCTTGGAGGGACTGACCACTGAAGCTTTCTTT. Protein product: CASSLEGLTTEAFF.

The CDR3 DNA follows: TGTGCCAGCAGCCAAGGGGCCAATAATTCACCCCTCCACTTT. The encoded protein is CASSQGANNSPLHF. The chain has TRBV3-1 (or the pseudogene TRBV3-2) and TRBJ1-6; D not resolved. With 1 base removed from V and 5 bases from J, the gap between germline ends came to 6 bases. CDR1 LGHDT and CDR2 YNNKEL come from the germline V gene (reference sequence). This CDR3 has 14 residues.

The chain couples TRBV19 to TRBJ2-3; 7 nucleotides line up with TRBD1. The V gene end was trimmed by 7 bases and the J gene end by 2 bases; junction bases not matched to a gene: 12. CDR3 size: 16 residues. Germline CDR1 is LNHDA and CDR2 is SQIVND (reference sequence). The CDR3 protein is CASTPSWTGSTDTQYF. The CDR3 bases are TGTGCCAGTACTCCGTCTTGGACAGGTTCCACAGATACGCAGTATTTT.

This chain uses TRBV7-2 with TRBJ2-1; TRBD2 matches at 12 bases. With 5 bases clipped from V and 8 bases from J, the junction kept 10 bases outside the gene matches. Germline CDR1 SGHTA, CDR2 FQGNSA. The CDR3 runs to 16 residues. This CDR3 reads CASSRKTSGSFDEQFF. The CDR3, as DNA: TGTGCCAGCAGCCGGAAGACTAGCGGGAGTTTTGATGAGCAGTTCTTC.

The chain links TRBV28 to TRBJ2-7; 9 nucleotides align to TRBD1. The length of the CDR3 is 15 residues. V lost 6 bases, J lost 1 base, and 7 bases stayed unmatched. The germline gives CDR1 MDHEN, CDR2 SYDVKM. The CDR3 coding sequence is TGTGCCAGCAGCCGACTACAGGGGGCATCCTACGAGCAGTACTTC. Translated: CASSRLQGASYEQYF.

For the CDR3, the DNA is TGTGCCACCTACTGCTGGACAGGGGGCGAAACCGGGGAGCTGTTTTTT. This codes for CATYCWTGGETGELFF. This rearrangement joins TRBV9 to TRBJ2-2, with 11 bases that match TRBD1. This CDR3 spans 16 amino acids. Germline CDR1 reads SGDLS; CDR2 reads YYNGEE. The V and J ends lost 9 bases and 5 bases, in that order; junction bases with no gene match: 12.

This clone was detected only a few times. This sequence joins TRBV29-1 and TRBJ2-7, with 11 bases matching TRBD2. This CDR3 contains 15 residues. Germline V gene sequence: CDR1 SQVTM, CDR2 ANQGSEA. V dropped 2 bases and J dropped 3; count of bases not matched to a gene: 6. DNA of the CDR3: TGCAGCGTTGAATCCCTAGCGGGAGGTCGCTACGAGCAGTACTTC. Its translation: CSVESLAGGRYEQYF.